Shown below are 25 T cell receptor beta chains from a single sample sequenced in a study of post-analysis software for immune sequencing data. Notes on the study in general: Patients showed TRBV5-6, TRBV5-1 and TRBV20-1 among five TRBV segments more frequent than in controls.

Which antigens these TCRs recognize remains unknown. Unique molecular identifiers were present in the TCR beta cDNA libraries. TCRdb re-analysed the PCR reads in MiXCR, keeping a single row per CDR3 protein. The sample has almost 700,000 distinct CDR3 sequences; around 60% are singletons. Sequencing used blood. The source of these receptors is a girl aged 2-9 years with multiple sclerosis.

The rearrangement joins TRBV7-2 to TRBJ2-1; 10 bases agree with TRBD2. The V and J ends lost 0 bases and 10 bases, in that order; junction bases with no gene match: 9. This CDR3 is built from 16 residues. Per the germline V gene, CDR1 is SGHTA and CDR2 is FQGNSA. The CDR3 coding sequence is TGTGCCAGCAGCTTAGCAGCGGGAGGGCCAATAGGAGAGCAGTTCTTC. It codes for CASSLAAGGPIGEQFF.

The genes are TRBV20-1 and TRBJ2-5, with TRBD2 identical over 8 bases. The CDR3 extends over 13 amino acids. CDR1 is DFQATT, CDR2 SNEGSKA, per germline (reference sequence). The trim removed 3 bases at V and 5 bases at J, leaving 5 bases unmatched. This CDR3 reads CSASGGEGETQYF. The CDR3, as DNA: TGCAGTGCTAGCGGGGGGGAGGGGGAGACCCAGTACTTC.

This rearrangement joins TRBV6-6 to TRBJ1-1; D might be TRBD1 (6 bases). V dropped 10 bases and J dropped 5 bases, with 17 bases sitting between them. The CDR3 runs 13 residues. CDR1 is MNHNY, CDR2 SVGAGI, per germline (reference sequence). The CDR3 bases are TGTGCCACGCACAGGGTTGAGGAAACTGAAGCTTTCTTT. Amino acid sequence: CATHRVEETEAFF.

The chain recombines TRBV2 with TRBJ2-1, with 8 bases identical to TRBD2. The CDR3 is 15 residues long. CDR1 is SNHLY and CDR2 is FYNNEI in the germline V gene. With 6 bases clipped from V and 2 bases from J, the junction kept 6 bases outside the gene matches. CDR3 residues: CASRSSGGAYNEQFF. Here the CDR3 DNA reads TGTGCCAGCAGAAGCAGCGGGGGTGCCTACAATGAGCAGTTCTTC.

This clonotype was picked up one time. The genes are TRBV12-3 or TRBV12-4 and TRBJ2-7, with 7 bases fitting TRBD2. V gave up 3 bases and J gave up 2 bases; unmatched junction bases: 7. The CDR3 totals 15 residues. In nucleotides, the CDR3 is TGTGCCAGCAGTTTGAAGCGGGGCCGCCCCTACGAGCAGTACTTC. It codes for CASSLKRGRPYEQYF.

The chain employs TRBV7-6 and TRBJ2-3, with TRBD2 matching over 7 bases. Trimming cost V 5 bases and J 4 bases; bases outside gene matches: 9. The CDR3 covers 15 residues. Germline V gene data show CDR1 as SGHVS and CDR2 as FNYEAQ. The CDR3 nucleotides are TGTGCCAGCAGCCCGGCAGCGGGATCGGCAGATACGCAGTATTTT. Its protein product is CASSPAAGSADTQYF.

DNA for the CDR3: TGTGCCAGCAACCCCTTTAGCGGGAGTAGCTCCTACAATGAGCAGTTCTTC. Translating it yields CASNPFSGSSSYNEQFF. The genes are TRBV27 and TRBJ2-1; 9 bases map to TRBD2. The CDR3 has 17 amino acids. Germline V gene data show CDR1 as MNHEY and CDR2 as SMNVEV (reference sequence). The V gene end was trimmed by 7 bases and the J gene end by 0 bases; junction bases not matched to a gene: 10.

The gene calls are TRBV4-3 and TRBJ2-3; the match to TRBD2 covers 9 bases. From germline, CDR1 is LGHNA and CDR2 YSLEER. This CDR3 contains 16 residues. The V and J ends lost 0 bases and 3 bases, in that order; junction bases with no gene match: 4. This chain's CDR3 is CASSQDGLAGTDTQYF. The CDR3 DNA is TGCGCCAGCAGCCAAGATGGGCTAGCGGGGACAGATACGCAGTATTTT.

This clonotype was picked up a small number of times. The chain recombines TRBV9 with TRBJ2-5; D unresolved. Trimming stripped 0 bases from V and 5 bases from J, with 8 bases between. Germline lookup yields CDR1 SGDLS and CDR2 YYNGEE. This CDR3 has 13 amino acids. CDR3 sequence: CASSVDSRETQYF. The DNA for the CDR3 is TGTGCCAGCAGCGTAGACTCCAGGGAGACCCAGTACTTC.

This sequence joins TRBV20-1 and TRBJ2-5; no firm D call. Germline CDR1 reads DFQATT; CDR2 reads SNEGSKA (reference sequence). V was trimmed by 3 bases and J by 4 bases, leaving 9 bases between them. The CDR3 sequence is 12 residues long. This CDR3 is CSASGAPETQYF. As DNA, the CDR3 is TGCAGTGCTAGTGGTGCCCCAGAGACCCAGTACTTC.

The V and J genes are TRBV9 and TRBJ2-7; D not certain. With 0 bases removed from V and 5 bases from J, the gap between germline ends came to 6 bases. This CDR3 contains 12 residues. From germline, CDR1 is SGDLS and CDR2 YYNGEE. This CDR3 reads CASSVGEHEQYF. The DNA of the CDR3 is TGTGCCAGCAGCGTAGGGGAACACGAGCAGTACTTC.

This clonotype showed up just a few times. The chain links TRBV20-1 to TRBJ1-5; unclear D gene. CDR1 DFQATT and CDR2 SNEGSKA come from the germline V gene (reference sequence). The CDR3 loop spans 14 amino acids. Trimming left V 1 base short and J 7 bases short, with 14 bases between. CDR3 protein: CSARGLTPGQPQHF. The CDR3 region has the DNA TGCAGTGCTAGAGGCCTTACACCCGGACAGCCCCAGCATTTT.

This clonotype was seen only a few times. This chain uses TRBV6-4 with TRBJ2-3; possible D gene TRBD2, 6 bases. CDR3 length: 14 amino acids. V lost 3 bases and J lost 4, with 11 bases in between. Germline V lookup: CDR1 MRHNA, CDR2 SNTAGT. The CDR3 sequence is CASSERGEADTQYF. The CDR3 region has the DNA TGTGCCAGCAGTGAACGCGGGGAGGCAGATACGCAGTATTTT.

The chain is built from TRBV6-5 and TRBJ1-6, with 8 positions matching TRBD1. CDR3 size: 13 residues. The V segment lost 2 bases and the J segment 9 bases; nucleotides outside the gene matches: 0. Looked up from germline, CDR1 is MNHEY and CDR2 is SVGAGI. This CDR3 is CASSYGQGSPLHF. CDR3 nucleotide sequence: TGTGCCAGCAGTTACGGACAGGGTTCACCCCTCCACTTT.

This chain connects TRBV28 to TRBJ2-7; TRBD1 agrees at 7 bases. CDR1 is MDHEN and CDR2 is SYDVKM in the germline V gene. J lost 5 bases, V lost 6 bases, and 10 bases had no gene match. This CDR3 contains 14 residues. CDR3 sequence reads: CASRTGTVINEQYF. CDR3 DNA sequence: TGTGCCAGCAGGACCGGGACAGTGATAAACGAGCAGTACTTC.

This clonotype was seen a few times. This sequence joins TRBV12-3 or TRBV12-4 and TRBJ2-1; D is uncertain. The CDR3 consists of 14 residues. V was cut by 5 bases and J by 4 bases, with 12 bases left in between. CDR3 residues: CASSPNPNYNEQFF. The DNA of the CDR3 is TGTGCCAGCAGTCCAAACCCAAATTACAATGAGCAGTTCTTC.

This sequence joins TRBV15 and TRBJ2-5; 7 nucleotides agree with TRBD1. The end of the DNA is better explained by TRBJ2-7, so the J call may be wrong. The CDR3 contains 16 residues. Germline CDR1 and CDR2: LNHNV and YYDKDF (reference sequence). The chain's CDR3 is CATSRVFEQGSYEQYF. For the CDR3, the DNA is TGTGCCACCAGCAGAGTGTTCGAACAGGGGAGCTACGAGCAGTACTTC.

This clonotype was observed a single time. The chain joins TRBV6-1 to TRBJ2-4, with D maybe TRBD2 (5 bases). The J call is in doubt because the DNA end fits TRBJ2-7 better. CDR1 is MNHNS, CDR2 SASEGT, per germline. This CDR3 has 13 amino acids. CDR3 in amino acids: CASSATEGYEQYF. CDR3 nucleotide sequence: TGTGCCAGCAGTGCCACCGAGGGCTACGAGCAGTACTTC.

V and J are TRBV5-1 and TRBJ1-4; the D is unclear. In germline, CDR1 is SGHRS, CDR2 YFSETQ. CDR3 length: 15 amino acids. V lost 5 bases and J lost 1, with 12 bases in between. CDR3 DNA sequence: TGCGCCAGCAGTTCGGGCCGGGGAACTAATGAAAAACTGTTTTTT. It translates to CASSSGRGTNEKLFF.

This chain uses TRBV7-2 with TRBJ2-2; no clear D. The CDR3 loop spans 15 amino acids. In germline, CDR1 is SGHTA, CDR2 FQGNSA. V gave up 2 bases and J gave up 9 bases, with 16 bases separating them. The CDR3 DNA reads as TGTGCCAGCAGCTTATACAACCGGAAGGCCAGGGAGCTGTTTTTT. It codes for CASSLYNRKARELFF.

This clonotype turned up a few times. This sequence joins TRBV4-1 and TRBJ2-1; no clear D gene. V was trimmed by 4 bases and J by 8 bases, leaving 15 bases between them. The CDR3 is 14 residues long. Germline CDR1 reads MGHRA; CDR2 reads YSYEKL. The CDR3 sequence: CASSPGLARYEQFF. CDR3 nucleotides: TGCGCCAGCAGCCCGGGTTTAGCACGTTATGAGCAGTTCTTC.

The CDR3 DNA follows: TGTGCCAGCAGCTTCCAAGCAACTAATGAAAAACTGTTTTTT. Amino acid sequence: CASSFQATNEKLFF. This rearrangement joins TRBV7-8 to TRBJ1-4; no clear D. Germline values: CDR1 SGHVS, CDR2 FQNEAQ. Trimming pared 3 bases from V and 0 bases from J, leaving 5 bases between. CDR3 length equals 14 residues.

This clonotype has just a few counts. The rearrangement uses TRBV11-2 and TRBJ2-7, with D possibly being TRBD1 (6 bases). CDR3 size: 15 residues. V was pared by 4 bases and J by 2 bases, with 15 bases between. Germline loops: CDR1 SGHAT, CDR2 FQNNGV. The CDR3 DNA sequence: TGTGCCAGCAGCTCAAAGGGGGACACAGCCTACGAGCAGTACTTC. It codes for CASSSKGDTAYEQYF.

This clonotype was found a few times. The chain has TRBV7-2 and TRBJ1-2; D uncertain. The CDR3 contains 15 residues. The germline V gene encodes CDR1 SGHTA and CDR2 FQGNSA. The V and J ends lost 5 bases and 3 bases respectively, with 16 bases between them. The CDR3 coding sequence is TGTGCCAGCAGCCCGACGGCAAACCTTTACTATGGCTACACCTTC. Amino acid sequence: CASSPTANLYYGYTF.

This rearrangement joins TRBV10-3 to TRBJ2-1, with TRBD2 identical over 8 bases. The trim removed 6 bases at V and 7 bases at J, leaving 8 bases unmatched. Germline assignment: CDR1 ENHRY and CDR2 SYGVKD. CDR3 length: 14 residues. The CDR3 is CAIRDIAGMNEQFF. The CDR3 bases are TGTGCCATCAGGGATATAGCGGGGATGAATGAGCAGTTCTTC.